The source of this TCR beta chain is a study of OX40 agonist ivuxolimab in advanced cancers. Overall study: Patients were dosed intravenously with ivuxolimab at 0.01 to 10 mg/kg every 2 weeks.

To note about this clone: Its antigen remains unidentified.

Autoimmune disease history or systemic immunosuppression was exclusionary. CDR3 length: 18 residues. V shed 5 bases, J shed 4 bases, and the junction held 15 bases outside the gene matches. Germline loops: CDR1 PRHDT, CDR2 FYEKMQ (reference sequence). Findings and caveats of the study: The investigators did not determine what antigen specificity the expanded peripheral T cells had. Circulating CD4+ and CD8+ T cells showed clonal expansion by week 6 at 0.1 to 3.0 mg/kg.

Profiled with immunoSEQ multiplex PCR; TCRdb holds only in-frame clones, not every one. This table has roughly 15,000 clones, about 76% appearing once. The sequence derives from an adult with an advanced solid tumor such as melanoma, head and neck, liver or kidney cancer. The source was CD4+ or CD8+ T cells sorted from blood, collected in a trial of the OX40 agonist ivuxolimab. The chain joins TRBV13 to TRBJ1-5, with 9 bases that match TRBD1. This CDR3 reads CASSRGTGSSGWNQPQHF. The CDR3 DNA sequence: TGTGCCAGCAGCCGCGGGACAGGGAGTTCGGGGTGGAATCAGCCCCAGCATTTT.